This T cell receptor (beta chain) originates from a study of shared clonotypes between healthy human individuals. In the study overall: Donor composition was a couple of women and a few men, aged 18 to 49.

The CDR3 runs 15 residues. Germline CDR1 reads KGHSH; CDR2 reads LQKENI. J was trimmed by 7 bases and V by 6 bases; bases with no gene match: 14. Using immunoSEQ multiplex PCR, the repertoire was profiled, and TCRdb retains in-frame clones only, with some absent. The sample includes around 1.6 million clones, 95% to 99% of them seen just once. This receptor was obtained from a man aged 25-45 years in good health. The rearrangement links TRBV18 to TRBJ2-5, with TRBD1 matching 7 bases. The material sequenced was naive CD4+ T cells sorted from blood. The subset was: CD45RA+ positively selected. The CDR3 bases are TGTGCCAGCTCCCCGAGGACAGGTCTGTTGGGGACCCAGTACTTC. The encoded protein is CASSPRTGLLGTQYF.